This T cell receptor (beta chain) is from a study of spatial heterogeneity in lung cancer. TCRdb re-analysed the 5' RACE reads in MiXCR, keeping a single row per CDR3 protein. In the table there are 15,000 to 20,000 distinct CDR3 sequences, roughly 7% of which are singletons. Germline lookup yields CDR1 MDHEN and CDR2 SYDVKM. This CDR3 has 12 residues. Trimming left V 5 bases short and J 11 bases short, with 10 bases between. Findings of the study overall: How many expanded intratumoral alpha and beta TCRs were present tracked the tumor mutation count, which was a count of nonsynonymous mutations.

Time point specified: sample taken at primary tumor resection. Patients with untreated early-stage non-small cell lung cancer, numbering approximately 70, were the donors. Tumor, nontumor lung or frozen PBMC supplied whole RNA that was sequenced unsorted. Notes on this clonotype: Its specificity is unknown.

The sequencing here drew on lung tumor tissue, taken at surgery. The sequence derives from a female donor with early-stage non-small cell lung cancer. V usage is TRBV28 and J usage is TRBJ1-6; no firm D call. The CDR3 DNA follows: TGTGCCAGCAGTCTCTTGCGGGCACCCCTCCACTTT. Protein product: CASSLLRAPLHF.